Sequencing of this TCR beta chain was carried out in a study of T cell responses to AZD1222 COVID-19 vaccine. Second-dose schedules of about 4 or about 12 weeks were combined. Assay: immunoSEQ multiplex PCR; the TCRdb copy retains only in-frame clones and omits some. The sample lists about 120,000 clones; more than 85% were seen once. With regard to this clone: As yet, its antigen is unknown.

Study results and limitations: Baseline serology detected seropositivity in only six or seven AZD1222 recipients. The study found Spike-specific TCR breadth and depth rose after two AZD1222 doses.

CDR1 is SGHTA and CDR2 is FQGNSA in the germline V gene. V lost 1 base and J lost 4; bases outside the gene matches: 1. The CDR3 runs to 14 residues. The source of this sequence is an adult who received the AZD1222 COVID-19 vaccine. The source was peripheral blood, collected 28 days after the second AZD1222 dose. The chain employs TRBV7-2 and TRBJ1-3; 7 bases fit TRBD1. The CDR3 region is CASSLGGQGNTIYF. The CDR3, as DNA: TGTGCCAGCAGCTTAGGGGGACAGGGAAACACCATATATTTT.